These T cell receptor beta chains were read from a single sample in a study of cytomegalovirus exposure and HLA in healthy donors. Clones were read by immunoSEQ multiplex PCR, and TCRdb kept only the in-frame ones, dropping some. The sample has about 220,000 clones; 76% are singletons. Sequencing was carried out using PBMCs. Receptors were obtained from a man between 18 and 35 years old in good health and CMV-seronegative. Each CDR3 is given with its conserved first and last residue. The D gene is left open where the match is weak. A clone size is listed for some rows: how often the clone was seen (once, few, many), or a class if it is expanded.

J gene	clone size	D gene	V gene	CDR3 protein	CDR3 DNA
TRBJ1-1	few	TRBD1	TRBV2	CASTQDRGRAFF	TGTGCCAGCACCCAGGACAGGGGTCGCGCTTTCTTT
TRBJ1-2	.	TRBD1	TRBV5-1	CASSLGGTGGAYGYTF	TGCGCCAGCAGCTTGGGCGGGACAGGGGGCGCCTATGGCTACACCTTC
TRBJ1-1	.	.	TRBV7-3	CASSFRGSNTEAFF	TGTGCCAGCAGTTTCCGCGGCTCGAACACTGAAGCTTTCTTT
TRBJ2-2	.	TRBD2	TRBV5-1	CASSLTSGSGELFF	TGCGCCAGCAGCTTGACTAGCGGGTCCGGGGAGCTGTTTTTT
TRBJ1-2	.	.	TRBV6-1	CASIDAGARGYTF	TGTGCCAGCATCGACGCGGGGGCGCGGGGCTACACCTTC
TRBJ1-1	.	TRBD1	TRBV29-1	CSVVDSGGANTEAFF	TGCAGCGTTGTAGATTCAGGGGGCGCGAACACTGAAGCTTTCTTT
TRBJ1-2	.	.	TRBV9	CASSPDGSYGYTF	TGTGCCAGCAGCCCAGATGGGAGCTATGGCTACACCTTC
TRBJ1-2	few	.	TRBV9	CASSVVGGSFPGGYTF	TGTGCCAGCAGCGTAGTTGGTGGGTCGTTCCCGGGTGGCTACACCTTC
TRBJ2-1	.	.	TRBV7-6	CASSLTRSYNEQFF	TGTGCCAGCAGCCTGACTAGATCCTACAATGAGCAGTTCTTC
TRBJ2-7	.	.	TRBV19	CASSKLDSPNYEQYF	TGTGCCAGTAGTAAACTCGACTCACCCAACTACGAGCAGTACTTC
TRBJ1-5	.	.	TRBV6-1	CASSVTGNQPQHF	TGTGCCAGCAGCGTAACAGGGAATCAGCCCCAGCATTTT
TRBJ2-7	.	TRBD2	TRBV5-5	CASSLVASGAYEQYF	TGTGCCAGCAGCTTGGTGGCTAGCGGTGCCTACGAGCAGTACTTC
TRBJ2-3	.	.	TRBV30	CAWSRGYTDTQYF	TGTGCCTGGAGTCGCGGATACACAGATACGCAGTATTTT
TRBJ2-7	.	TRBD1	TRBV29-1	CSVELSGQGYEQYF	TGCAGCGTTGAATTATCCGGACAGGGCTACGAGCAGTACTTC
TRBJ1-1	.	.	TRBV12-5	CASAFSLGGNTEAFF	TGTGCTAGTGCCTTTTCATTGGGGGGGAACACTGAAGCTTTCTTT
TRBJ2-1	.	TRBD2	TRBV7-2	CASSLRRTSGREQFF	TGTGCCAGCAGCCTCCGCCGGACTAGCGGGAGGGAGCAGTTCTTC
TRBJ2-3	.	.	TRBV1	CTSSQALTDTQYF	TGCACCAGCAGCCAAGCCCTCACAGATACGCAGTATTTT
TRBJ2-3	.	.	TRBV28	CASSFSATDTQYF	TGTGCCAGCAGTTTTAGTGCCACAGATACGCAGTATTTT
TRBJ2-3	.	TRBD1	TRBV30	CAWSSTGGTDTQYF	TGTGCCTGGAGCTCTACAGGGGGCACAGATACGCAGTATTTT
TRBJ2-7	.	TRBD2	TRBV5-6	CASSRGSGSYEQYF	TGTGCCAGCTCCCGGGGAAGCGGGAGCTACGAGCAGTACTTC
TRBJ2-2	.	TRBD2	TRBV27	CASSLLAGGTGELFF	TGTGCCAGCAGTTTATTGGCGGGGGGCACCGGGGAGCTGTTTTTT
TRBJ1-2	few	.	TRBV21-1	CASSNEQKFYGYTF	TGTGCCAGCAGCAATGAACAGAAGTTCTATGGCTACACCTTC
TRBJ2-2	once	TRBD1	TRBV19	CASNPGQANTGELFF	TGTGCCAGTAACCCGGGACAGGCAAACACCGGGGAGCTGTTTTTT
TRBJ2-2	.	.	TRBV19	CASSGEAVNTGELFF	TGTGCCAGTAGTGGGGAGGCGGTGAACACCGGGGAGCTGTTTTTT
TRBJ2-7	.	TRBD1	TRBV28	CASRGTGLNEQYF	TGTGCCAGCAGAGGGACAGGGCTGAACGAGCAGTACTTC
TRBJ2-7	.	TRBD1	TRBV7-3	CASSPGQGIGYEQYF	TGTGCCAGCAGCCCGGGACAGGGGATCGGCTACGAGCAGTACTTC
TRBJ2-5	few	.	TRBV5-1	CASSLARETQYF	TGCGCCAGCAGCTTGGCCCGAGAGACCCAGTACTTC
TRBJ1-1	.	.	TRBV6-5	CASSYTRVQTEAFF	TGTGCCAGCAGTTACACCAGGGTTCAAACTGAAGCTTTCTTT
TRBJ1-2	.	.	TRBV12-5	CASGLVQGQTYGYTF	TGTGCTAGTGGTTTGGTACAAGGACAGACCTATGGCTACACCTTC
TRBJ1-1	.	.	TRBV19	CASKNTRPGTEAFF	TGTGCCAGTAAAAACACGCGGCCGGGCACTGAAGCTTTCTTT
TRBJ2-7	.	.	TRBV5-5	CASSSLYEQYF	TGTGCCAGCAGCTCTCTTTACGAGCAGTACTTC
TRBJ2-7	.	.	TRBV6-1	CASSEGTASSYEQYF	TGTGCCAGCAGTGAAGGGACAGCCAGCTCCTACGAGCAGTACTTC
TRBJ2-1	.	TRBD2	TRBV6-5	CASSAGEWNEQFF	TGTGCCAGCAGTGCGGGAGAGTGGAATGAGCAGTTCTTC
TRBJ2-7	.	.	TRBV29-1	CSVGWGREQYF	TGCAGCGTTGGGTGGGGGCGCGAGCAGTACTTC
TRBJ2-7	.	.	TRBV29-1	CSATGRSYEQYF	TGCAGCGCCACGGGGAGGTCCTACGAGCAGTACTTC
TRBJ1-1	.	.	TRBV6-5	CASESRRGNTEAFF	TGTGCCAGTGAATCGCGGCGGGGGAACACTGAAGCTTTCTTT
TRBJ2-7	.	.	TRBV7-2	CASSLGGGRSYEQYF	TGTGCCAGCAGCTTAGGCGGAGGCCGCTCCTACGAGCAGTACTTC
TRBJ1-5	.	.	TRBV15	CATSRDRGVNQPQHF	TGTGCCACCAGCAGAGATCGCGGGGTAAATCAGCCCCAGCATTTT
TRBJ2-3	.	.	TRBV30	CAWMPDRPWGITDTQYF	TGTGCCTGGATGCCGGACAGACCCTGGGGGATAACAGATACGCAGTATTTT
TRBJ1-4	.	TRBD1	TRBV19	CASSMVGQGREKLFF	TGTGCCAGTAGTATGGTAGGACAGGGGCGTGAAAAACTGTTTTTT
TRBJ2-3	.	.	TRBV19	CASRLSGGSTDTQYF	TGTGCCAGCAGACTTAGCGGCGGGAGCACAGATACGCAGTATTTT
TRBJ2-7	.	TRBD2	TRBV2	CASMGTSEYEQYF	TGTGCCAGCATGGGGACTAGCGAGTACGAGCAGTACTTC
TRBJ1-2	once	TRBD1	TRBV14	CASSLVDRAYGYTF	TGTGCCAGCAGCCTCGTTGACAGGGCCTATGGCTACACCTTC
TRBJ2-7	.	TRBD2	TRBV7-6	CASSLTGTRRDEQYF	TGTGCCAGCAGCTTAACCGGGACTAGGAGGGACGAGCAGTACTTC
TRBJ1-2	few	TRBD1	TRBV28	CASSSQGAGYGYTF	TGTGCCAGCAGTTCTCAGGGGGCAGGCTATGGCTACACCTTC
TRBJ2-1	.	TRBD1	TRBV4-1	CASSRTGTGGNEQFF	TGCGCCAGCAGCCGCACCGGGACAGGGGGAAATGAGCAGTTCTTC
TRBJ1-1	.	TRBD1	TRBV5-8	CASSFGQGARAEAFF	TGTGCCAGCAGCTTTGGACAGGGGGCGAGGGCTGAAGCTTTCTTT
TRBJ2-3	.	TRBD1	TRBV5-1	CASSLPDTDRVSYF	TGCGCCAGCAGCTTGCCCGACACCGACAGGGTATCATATTTT
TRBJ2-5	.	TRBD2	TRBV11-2	CASSLGLPQETQYF	TGTGCCAGCAGCTTGGGACTACCACAAGAGACCCAGTACTTC
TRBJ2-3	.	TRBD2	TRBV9	CASSAHQREMSTDTQYF	TGTGCCAGCAGCGCCCACCAGCGGGAGATGAGCACAGATACGCAGTATTTT
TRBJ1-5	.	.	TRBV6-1	CASLYRVSNQPQHF	TGTGCCAGCCTTTACAGGGTAAGCAATCAGCCCCAGCATTTT
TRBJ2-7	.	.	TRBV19	CASSSRGYEQYF	TGTGCCAGTAGTTCAAGGGGCTACGAGCAGTACTTC
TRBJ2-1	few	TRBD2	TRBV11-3	CASSYVAGGLGEQFF	TGTGCCAGCAGCTACGTAGCGGGAGGCCTGGGTGAGCAGTTCTTC
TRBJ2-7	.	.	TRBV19	CASSRDTYEQYF	TGTGCCAGTAGTAGGGACACCTACGAGCAGTACTTC
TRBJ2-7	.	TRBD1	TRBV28	CASSSHDGTESYEQYF	TGTGCCAGCAGCTCACATGACGGGACAGAATCCTACGAGCAGTACTTC